Described below is a single TCR beta chain sequence and its context. The source of the sample is a study of blood T cell repertoires in COVID-19. Overall study: Samples taken during acute and convalescent COVID-19 were collected in the United States, Italy and Spain.

Trimming removed 3 bases at V and 4 bases at J, with 9 bases between. CDR3 length: 14 residues. Germline CDR1 and CDR2: WNHNN and SYGVQD (reference sequence). Original methodology: Counts of nucleated cells, estimated from reference gene primer amplification, were obtained. The assay was immunoSEQ multiplex PCR, and TCRdb's table has in-frame clones only and misses some. The V and J calls and the clone size are those of that table, but D and trimming were determined from the DNA. The sample lists some 47,000 clones; roughly 87% were seen once. Sequencing was done on a sample of peripheral blood. The gene calls are TRBV10-1 and TRBJ2-2, with D tentatively TRBD1 (6 bases). The source is a woman aged 80 or over in a cohort sampled during active or convalescent COVID-19. This chain's CDR3 is CASSDRGSTGELFF. The CDR3 DNA sequence: TGCGCCAGCAGTGACAGGGGATCCACCGGGGAGCTGTTTTTT.